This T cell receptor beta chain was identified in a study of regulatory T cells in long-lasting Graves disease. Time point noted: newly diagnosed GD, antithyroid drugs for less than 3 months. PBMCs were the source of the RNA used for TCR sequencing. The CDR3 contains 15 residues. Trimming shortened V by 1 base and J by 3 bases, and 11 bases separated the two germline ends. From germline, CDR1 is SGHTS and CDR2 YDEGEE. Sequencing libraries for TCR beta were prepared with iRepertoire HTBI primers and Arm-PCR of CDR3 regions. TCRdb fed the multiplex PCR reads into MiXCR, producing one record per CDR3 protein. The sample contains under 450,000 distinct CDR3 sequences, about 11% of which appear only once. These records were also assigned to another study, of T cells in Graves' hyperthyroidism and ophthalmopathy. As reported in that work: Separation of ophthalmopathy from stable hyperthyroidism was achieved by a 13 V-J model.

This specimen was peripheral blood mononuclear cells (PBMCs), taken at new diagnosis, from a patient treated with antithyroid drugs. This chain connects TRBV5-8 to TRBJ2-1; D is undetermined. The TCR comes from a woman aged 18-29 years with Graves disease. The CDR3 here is CASSLIPLVYNEQFF. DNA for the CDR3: TGTGCCAGCAGCTTGATTCCACTCGTCTACAATGAGCAGTTCTTC.